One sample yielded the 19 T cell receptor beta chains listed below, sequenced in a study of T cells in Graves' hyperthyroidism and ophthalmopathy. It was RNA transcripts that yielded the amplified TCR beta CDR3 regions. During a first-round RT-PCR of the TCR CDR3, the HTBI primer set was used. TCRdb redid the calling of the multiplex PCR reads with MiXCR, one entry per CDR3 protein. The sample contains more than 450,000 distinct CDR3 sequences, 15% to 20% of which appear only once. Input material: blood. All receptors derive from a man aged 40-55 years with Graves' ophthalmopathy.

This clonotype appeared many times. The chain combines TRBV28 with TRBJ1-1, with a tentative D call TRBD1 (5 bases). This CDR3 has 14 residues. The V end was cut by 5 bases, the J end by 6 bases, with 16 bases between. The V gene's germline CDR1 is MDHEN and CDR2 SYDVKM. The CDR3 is CASSPGPEGSEAFF. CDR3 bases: TGTGCCAGCAGTCCGGGGCCGGAGGGTTCTGAAGCTTTCTTT.

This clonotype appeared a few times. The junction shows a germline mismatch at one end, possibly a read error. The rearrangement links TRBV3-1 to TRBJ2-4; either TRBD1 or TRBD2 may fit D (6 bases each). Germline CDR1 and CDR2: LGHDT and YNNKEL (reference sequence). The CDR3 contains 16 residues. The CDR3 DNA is TGTGCCAGCAGCCTCCTAGGGGGGACGGCCAAAAGCATTCAGTACTTC. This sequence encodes CASSLLGGTAKSIQYF.

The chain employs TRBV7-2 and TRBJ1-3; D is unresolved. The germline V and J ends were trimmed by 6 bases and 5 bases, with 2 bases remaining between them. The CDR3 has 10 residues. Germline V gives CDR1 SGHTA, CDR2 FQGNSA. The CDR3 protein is CASSRNTIYF. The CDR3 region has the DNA TGTGCCAGCAGTAGAAACACCATATATTTT.

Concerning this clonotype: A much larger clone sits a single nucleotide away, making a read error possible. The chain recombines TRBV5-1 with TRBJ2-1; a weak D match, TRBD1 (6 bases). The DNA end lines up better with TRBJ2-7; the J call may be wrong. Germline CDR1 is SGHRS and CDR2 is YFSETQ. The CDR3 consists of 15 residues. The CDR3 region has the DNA TGCGCCAGCAGGCAGGGGACGGACCTTTACAATGAGCAGTACTTC. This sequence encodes CASRQGTDLYNEQYF.

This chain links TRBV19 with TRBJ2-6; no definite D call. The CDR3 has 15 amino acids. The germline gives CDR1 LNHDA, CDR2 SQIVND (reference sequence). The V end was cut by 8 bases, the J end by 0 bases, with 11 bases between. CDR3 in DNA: TGTGCCAGTTCTACAGCTATCTCTGGGGCCAACGTCCTGACTTTC. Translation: CASSTAISGANVLTF. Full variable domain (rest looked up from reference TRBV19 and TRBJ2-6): DGGITQSPKYLFRKEGQNVTLSCEQNLNHDAMYWYRQDPGQGLRLIYYSQIVNDFQKGDIAEGYSVSREKKESFPLTVTSAQKNPTAFYLCASSTAISGANVLTFGAGSRLTVL.

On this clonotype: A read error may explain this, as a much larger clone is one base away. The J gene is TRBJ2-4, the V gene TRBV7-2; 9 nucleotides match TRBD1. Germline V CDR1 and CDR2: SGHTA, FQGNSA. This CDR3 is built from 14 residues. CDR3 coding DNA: TGTGCCGGCAGCCCAGACAGGGGGTTAAACATTCAGTACTTC. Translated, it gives CAGSPDRGLNIQYF.

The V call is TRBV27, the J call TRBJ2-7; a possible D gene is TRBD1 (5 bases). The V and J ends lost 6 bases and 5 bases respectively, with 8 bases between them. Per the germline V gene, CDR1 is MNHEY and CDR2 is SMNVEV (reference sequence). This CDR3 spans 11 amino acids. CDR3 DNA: TGTGCCAGCAGAAGGGGCCACGAGCAGTACTTC. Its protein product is CASRRGHEQYF.

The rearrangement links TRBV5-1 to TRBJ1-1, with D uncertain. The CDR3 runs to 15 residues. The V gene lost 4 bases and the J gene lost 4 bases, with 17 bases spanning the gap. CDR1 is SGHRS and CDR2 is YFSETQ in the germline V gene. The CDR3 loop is CASSPWALEGTEAFF. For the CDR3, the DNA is TGCGCCAGCAGCCCTTGGGCCTTGGAGGGCACTGAAGCTTTCTTT.

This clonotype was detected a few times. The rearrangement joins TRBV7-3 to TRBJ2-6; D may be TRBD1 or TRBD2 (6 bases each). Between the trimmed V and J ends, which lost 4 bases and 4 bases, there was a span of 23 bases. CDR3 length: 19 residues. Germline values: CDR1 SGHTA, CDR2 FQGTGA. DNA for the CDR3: TGTGCCAGCAGCTCCACGGACGGGGGCGCCCCTTTGGGGGCCAACGTCCTGACTTTC. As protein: CASSSTDGGAPLGANVLTF.

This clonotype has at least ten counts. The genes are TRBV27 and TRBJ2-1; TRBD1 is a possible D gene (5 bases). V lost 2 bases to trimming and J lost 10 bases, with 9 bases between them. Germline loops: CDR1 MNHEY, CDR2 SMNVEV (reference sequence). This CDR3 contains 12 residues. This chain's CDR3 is CASSLPPGEQFF. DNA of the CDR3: TGTGCCAGCAGTTTACCACCAGGGGAGCAGTTCTTC.

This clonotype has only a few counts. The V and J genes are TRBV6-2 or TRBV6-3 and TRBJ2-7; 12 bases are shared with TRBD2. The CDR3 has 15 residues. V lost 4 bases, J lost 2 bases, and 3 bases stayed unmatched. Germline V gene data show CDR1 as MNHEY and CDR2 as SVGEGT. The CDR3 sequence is CASSSRLAGAYEQYF. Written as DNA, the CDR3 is TGTGCCAGCAGTTCGCGACTAGCGGGAGCCTACGAGCAGTACTTC.

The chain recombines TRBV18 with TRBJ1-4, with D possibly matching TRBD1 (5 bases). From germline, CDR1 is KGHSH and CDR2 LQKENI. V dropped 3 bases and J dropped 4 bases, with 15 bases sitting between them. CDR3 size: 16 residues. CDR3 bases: TGTGCCAGCTCACCCCTCCGGACATCCTATAATGAAAAACTGTTTTTT. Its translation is CASSPLRTSYNEKLFF.

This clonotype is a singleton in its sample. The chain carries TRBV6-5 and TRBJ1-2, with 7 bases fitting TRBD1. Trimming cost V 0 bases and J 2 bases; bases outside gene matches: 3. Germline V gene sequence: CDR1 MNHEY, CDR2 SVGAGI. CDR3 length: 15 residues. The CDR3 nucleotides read TGTGCCAGCAGTTACTCGGGCAGGGGGAACTATGGCTACACCTTC. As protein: CASSYSGRGNYGYTF.

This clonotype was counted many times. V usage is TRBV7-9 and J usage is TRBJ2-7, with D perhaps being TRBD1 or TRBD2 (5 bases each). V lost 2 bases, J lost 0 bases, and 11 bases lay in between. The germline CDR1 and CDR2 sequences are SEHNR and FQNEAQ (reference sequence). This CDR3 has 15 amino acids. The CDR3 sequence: CASSLRGASSYEQYF. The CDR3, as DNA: TGTGCCAGCAGCTTACGGGGCGCCTCCTCCTACGAGCAGTACTTC.

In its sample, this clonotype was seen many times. The CDR3, as DNA: TGTGCCACCACACGGGGGCCTAACCAAGAGACCCAGTACTTC. It specifies CATTRGPNQETQYF. The rearrangement uses TRBV6-1 and TRBJ2-5; D might be TRBD1 or TRBD2, each matching 6 bases. This CDR3 region has 14 residues. The V and J ends lost 10 bases and 0 bases respectively, with 15 bases between them. CDR1 is MNHNS, CDR2 SASEGT, per germline.

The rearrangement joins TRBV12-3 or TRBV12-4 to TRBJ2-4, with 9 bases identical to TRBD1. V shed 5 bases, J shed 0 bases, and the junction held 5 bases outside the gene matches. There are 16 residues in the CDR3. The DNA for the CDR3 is TGTGCCAGCAGTCCGGGGACAGGGCTAGCCAAAAACATTCAGTACTTC. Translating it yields CASSPGTGLAKNIQYF.

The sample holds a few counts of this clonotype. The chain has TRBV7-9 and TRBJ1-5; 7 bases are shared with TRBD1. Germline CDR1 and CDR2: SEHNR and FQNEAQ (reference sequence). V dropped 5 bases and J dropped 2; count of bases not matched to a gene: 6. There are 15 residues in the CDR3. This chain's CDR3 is CASSGGQSRNQPQHF. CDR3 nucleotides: TGTGCCAGCAGCGGGGGACAGTCCCGCAATCAGCCCCAGCATTTT.

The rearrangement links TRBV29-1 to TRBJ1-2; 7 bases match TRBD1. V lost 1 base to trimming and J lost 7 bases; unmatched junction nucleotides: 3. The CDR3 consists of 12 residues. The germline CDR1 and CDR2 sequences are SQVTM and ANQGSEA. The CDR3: CSVEGGGLGYTF. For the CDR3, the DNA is TGCAGCGTTGAAGGAGGGGGCCTTGGCTACACCTTC.

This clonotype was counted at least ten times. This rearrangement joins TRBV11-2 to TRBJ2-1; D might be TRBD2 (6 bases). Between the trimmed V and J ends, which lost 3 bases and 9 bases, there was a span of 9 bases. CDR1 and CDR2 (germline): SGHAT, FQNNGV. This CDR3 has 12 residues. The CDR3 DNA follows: TGTGCCAGCAGCTTTGGAGGGGCTGAGCAGTTCTTC. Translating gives CASSFGGAEQFF.